This T cell receptor beta chain emerged from a study of Graves' ophthalmopathy and Graves' hyperthyroidism. V was pared by 5 bases and J by 5 bases, with 9 bases between. From germline, CDR1 is MNHEY and CDR2 SVGAGI. The CDR3 runs to 13 residues. The authors amplified TCR beta CDR3 regions, and they did so from RNA transcripts for repertoire sequencing. RT-PCR was first run with HTBI primers, then multiplex PCR in a second round. TCRdb re-derived calls from the multiplex PCR reads in MiXCR, one entry per CDR3 protein. Seen here are 900,000 to 1,200,000 distinct CDR3 sequences, less than 45% observed once, and the top ten hold 11%.

The TCR comes from an adult man with Graves' hyperthyroidism. The sequenced material came from peripheral blood or thyroid tissue (not recorded which). This chain connects TRBV6-5 to TRBJ2-2; no definite D call. The CDR3 sequence is CASSHIQTGELFF. The CDR3 DNA follows: TGTGCCAGCAGTCACATCCAGACCGGGGAGCTGTTTTTT.